This TCR beta chain appears in the sequencing data of a study of blood T cell repertoires in COVID-19. About the study: In each case, the material was cDNA or gDNA derived from T cells, B-cell-depleted T cells, or PBMCs.

Trimming stripped 2 bases from V and 1 base from J, with 12 bases between. The CDR3 length is 16 residues. CDR1 is SNHLY and CDR2 is FYNNEI in the germline V gene. Per the original data handling: From reference gene primer amplification, estimates of nucleated cell counts were derived. Some clones are missing from TCRdb's copy, which holds only in-frame ones; the method was immunoSEQ multiplex PCR. V and J calls and clone size come straight from that table; D and trimming were deduced from the DNA. The data hold about 320,000 clones, with 75% to 90% observed a single time. Sequencing was carried out using PBMCs or T cells enriched from blood (not recorded which). This chain joins TRBV2 and TRBJ1-5, with D possibly being TRBD1 (5 bases). The source of this sequence is a man aged 25 to 45 who had recovered from COVID-19. The CDR3 DNA reads as TGTGCCAGCAGTGAACCAAACAGGAGAAGCAATCAGCCCCAGCATTTT. Its protein is CASSEPNRRSNQPQHF.